This T cell receptor beta chain was documented in a study of tumor-infiltrating lymphocytes in primary liver carcinoma. As regards this clonotype: Germline and junction disagree at one end, which may indicate a read error.

CDR1 is SGHAT, CDR2 FQNNGV, per germline. The CDR3 is 15 amino acids. cDNA specific to TCR beta was made from 500 ng of total RNA, with a constant-region primer employed for priming. Slightly modified ARM-PCR with three nested multiplex PCR rounds yielded TCR beta libraries. Forward primers for TRBV1-TRBV30 and a C-beta reverse primer served the first two PCR rounds, at approximately 10 cycles each. TCRdb itself ran the multiplex PCR reads through MiXCR, one entry per CDR3 protein. The table includes about 97,000 distinct CDR3 sequences, around 71% detected once. Co-extracted RNA and DNA came from about 20-30 mg of unsorted bulk tissue. The study sampled five separate regions from each tumor.

The receptor was isolated from a woman aged 55-70 years with primary liver carcinoma and hepatitis B virus infection. Sequenced: liver tumor tissue from sampling region 2. Regarding subset: tumor region T2, inferior pole. The genes are TRBV11-2 and TRBJ2-3; 7 bases agree with TRBD2. DNA of the CDR3: TGTACCAGCAGCTACGGACTAGGACGCACGGATACGCAGTATTTT. It codes for CTSSYGLGRTDTQYF.